A single sample is the source of the 14 T cell receptor beta chains below, sequenced in a study of cytomegalovirus exposure and HLA in healthy donors. Primers included in the PCR were 60 Vbeta and 13 Jbeta primers. The protocol was immunoSEQ multiplex PCR, while the TCRdb copy is restricted to in-frame clones and leaves out a portion. The sample lists tens of thousands of clones; 75% were seen once. Sequencing was performed on PBMCs. The source of these receptors is a woman aged 40 to 49 in good health and CMV-seronegative.

The chain couples TRBV19 to TRBJ2-1; TRBD2 matches at 13 bases. The CDR3 covers 18 residues. V was clipped by 4 bases and J by 12 bases; unmatched bases: 18. The V gene's germline CDR1 is LNHDA and CDR2 SQIVND (reference sequence). CDR3 sequence (DNA): TGTGCCAGTAGTAGTAGGACTAGCGGGAGTAGTCATTTTCGAGGGCAGTTCTTC. This encodes CASSSRTSGSSHFRGQFF.

This clone came up a few times. The chain uses TRBV6-4 and TRBJ2-1, with TRBD2 identical over 10 bases. Germline V gene data show CDR1 as MRHNA and CDR2 as SNTAGT. The J segment lost 0 bases and the V segment lost 8 bases, leaving 4 bases of the junction unmatched. There are 15 residues in the CDR3. The CDR3 here is CASQREGFSYNEQFF. CDR3 sequence (DNA): TGTGCCAGCCAGCGGGAGGGGTTCTCCTACAATGAGCAGTTCTTC.

This chain connects TRBV12-5 to TRBJ2-7; tentative D call: TRBD2 (6 bases). Germline V gene lookup returns CDR1 LGHNT and CDR2 FRNRAP. The CDR3 length is 12 residues. V was cut by 8 bases and J by 0 bases, with 8 bases left in between. The DNA of the CDR3 is TGTGCTAGTAGGGAGGACTCCTACGAGCAGTACTTC. Translated: CASREDSYEQYF.

This chain joins TRBV7-6 and TRBJ2-3, with D possibly being TRBD1 (5 bases). Germline V gene sequence: CDR1 SGHVS, CDR2 FNYEAQ. The CDR3 length is 15 residues. V lost 1 base and J 4 bases, leaving 12 bases between the germline ends. As DNA, the CDR3 is TGTGCCAGCAGCTTAGAGGGGATAGCCCCAGATACGCAGTATTTT. Encoded protein: CASSLEGIAPDTQYF.

The V call is TRBV27, the J call TRBJ2-5, with 16 bases matching TRBD2. This CDR3 is 16 amino acids long. V lost 4 bases to trimming and J lost 4 bases; unmatched junction nucleotides: 3. Germline V lookup: CDR1 MNHEY, CDR2 SMNVEV (reference sequence). The CDR3: CASSSGLAGGRETQYF. CDR3 DNA: TGTGCCAGCAGTTCGGGACTAGCGGGAGGGCGAGAGACCCAGTACTTC.

The chain carries TRBV27 and TRBJ1-4, with 11 bases aligning to TRBD1. With 4 bases clipped from V and 5 bases from J, the junction kept 3 bases outside the gene matches. Germline V gene sequence: CDR1 MNHEY, CDR2 SMNVEV (reference sequence). The CDR3 is 15 residues long. DNA of the CDR3: TGTGCCAGCAGTTATTGGACAGGGGGCAATGAAAAACTGTTTTTT. It translates to CASSYWTGGNEKLFF.

The rearrangement links TRBV7-9 to TRBJ2-1; the match to TRBD2 covers 13 bases. The CDR3 contains 15 residues. After removal of 3 bases from V and 4 bases from J, the junction contained 0 bases not matched to a gene. Germline V gene lookup returns CDR1 SEHNR and CDR2 FQNEAQ (reference sequence). Here the CDR3 DNA reads TGTGCCAGCAGCTTGGGACTAGCGGGGTACAATGAGCAGTTCTTC. This codes for CASSLGLAGYNEQFF.

The rearrangement joins TRBV4-1 to TRBJ1-1; TRBD1 might be the D (5 bases). With 5 bases removed from V and 5 bases from J, the gap between germline ends came to 15 bases. The CDR3 has 14 residues. CDR1 and CDR2 (germline): MGHRA, YSYEKL. The CDR3 nucleotides read TGCGCCAGCAGCTTTGACAGAGAGGAAACTGAAGCTTTCTTT. It codes for CASSFDREETEAFF.

This clone was detected once. The chain is built from TRBV7-9 and TRBJ1-2; D may be TRBD1 (5 bases). V lost 5 bases and J lost 1, with 14 bases in between. The CDR3 has 15 residues. CDR1 is SEHNR, CDR2 FQNEAQ, per germline (reference sequence). The chain's CDR3 is CASSPRQRFNYGYTF. CDR3 nucleotide sequence: TGTGCCAGCAGCCCAAGACAGAGATTTAACTATGGCTACACCTTC.

V and J are TRBV5-1 and TRBJ2-1; weak D call: TRBD1 (6 bases). V lost 4 bases to trimming and J lost 8 bases, with 13 bases between them. There are 13 residues in the CDR3. The germline V gene has CDR1 SGHRS and CDR2 YFSETQ. The CDR3 loop is CASSRQARDEQFF. The CDR3 region has the DNA TGCGCCAGCAGCCGACAGGCGCGCGATGAGCAGTTCTTC.

The chain uses TRBV6-5 and TRBJ1-1; no firm D call. Trimming cost V 0 bases and J 4 bases, with 6 bases left between them. Germline-derived CDR1 and CDR2 are MNHEY and SVGAGI. This CDR3 has 13 amino acids. CDR3 DNA: TGTGCCAGCAGTTACTCGGGGAGCACTGAAGCTTTCTTT. Translating gives CASSYSGSTEAFF.

The V gene is TRBV28, the J gene TRBJ1-5, with D possibly matching TRBD1 (5 bases). The CDR3 has 14 amino acids. V dropped 7 bases and J dropped 0 bases, with 10 bases sitting between them. Germline CDR1 and CDR2: MDHEN and SYDVKM. This chain's CDR3 is CASTDTISNQPQHF. The CDR3 nucleotides read TGTGCCAGCACGGACACCATTAGCAATCAGCCCCAGCATTTT.

The V gene is TRBV19, the J gene TRBJ2-1; 9 positions agree with TRBD1. This CDR3 is 15 amino acids long. Germline V gene data show CDR1 as LNHDA and CDR2 as SQIVND (reference sequence). With V trimmed by 3 bases and J by 5 bases, 5 bases remained unmatched. DNA for the CDR3: TGTGCCAGTAGTATTACCGGGACAGGGCACAATGAGCAGTTCTTC. This codes for CASSITGTGHNEQFF.

This chain uses TRBV4-3 with TRBJ1-1; the D is unclear. CDR3 length: 16 residues. V was trimmed by 0 bases and J by 0 bases, leaving 11 bases between them. Germline lookup yields CDR1 LGHNA and CDR2 YSLEER. CDR3 in DNA: TGCGCCAGCAGCCAAGATTTGCGGTTACTGAACACTGAAGCTTTCTTT. This translates into CASSQDLRLLNTEAFF.